The clone carrying this TCR beta chain was counted between two and nine times. No antigen is known for it. Barcoded TCR alpha and TCR beta cDNA libraries with UMIs came from 5'RACE using constant-segment primers. TCRdb analysed the 5' RACE reads with MiXCR anew, one entry per CDR3 protein. The sample carries about 440,000 distinct CDR3 sequences, roughly 20% recorded once. The source of the sample is a study of T-cell memory formation after mild COVID-19. Study background: Clusters of TCRs were largely donor specific.

Study-level findings and limits: Pre-infection memory carried some responding clones, suggesting that cross-reactive memory joined.

Trimming removed 5 bases at V and 4 bases at J, with 21 bases between. This CDR3 is 17 amino acids long. The receptor's source is an adult woman who had mild COVID-19 (a few samples of this study predate the infection). Cell type and time point are not known. The sequenced material came from PBMCs or a T cell subset sorted from them (not recorded which). V usage is TRBV12-3 or TRBV12-4 and J usage is TRBJ2-1; D assignment may be TRBD1 or TRBD2 (6 bases each). The CDR3 DNA is TGTGCCAGCAGTAGCAGTGGGGGGCGGGACCCATACAATGAGCAGTTCTTC. It yields the protein CASSSSGGRDPYNEQFF.